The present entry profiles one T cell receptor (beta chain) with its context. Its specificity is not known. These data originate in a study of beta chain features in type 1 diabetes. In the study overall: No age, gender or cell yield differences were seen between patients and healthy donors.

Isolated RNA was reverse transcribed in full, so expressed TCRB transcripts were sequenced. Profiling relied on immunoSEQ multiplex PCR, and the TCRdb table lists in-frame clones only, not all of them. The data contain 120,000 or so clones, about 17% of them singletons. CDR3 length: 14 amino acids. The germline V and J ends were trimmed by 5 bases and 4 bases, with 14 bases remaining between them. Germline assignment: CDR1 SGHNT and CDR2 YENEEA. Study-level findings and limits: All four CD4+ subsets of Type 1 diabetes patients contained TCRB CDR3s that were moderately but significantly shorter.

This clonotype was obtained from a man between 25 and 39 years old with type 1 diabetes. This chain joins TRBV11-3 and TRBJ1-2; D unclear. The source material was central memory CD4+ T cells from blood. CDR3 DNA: TGTGCCAGCAGCCCCTTAGAAACCAGCTATGGCTACACCTTC. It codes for CASSPLETSYGYTF. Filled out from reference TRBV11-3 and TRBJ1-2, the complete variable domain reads EAGVVQSPRYKIIEKKQPVAFWCNPISGHNTLYWYLQNLGQGPELLIRYENEEAVDDSQLPKDRFSAERLKGVDSTLKIQPAELGDSAVYLCASSPLETSYGYTFGSGTRLTVV.